Below, one T cell receptor (beta chain) is given with its context. As yet, its antigen is unknown. The sequenced fragment ends 3 residues before the CDR3 boundary, so the rest is inferred from the germline J gene. The data stem from a study of T cells in women clearing cervical HPV infection. Whole-study context: For cases, blood was sampled a median 149 days after lesion detection, interquartile range roughly 80 to 200 days. Study-level findings and limits: Controls had more TRBV6-7 (approximately 0.16%) than cases (about 0.11%). CIN3+ cases had significantly higher TCR richness than controls; evenness did not differ.

TCR beta CDR3 amplified by multiplex PCR from about 1200 ng genomic DNA. The method was immunoSEQ multiplex PCR; TCRdb's version includes in-frame clones alone and lacks a portion of them. The sample's table shows 15,000 or so clones. This CDR3 is built from 14 residues. The V and J ends lost 4 bases and 4 bases, in that order; junction bases with no gene match: 5. CDR1 is SQVTM and CDR2 is ANQGSEA in the germline V gene. This TCR came from a woman between 18 and 75 years old with a cervical HPV16 infection that either progressed to CIN3+ or cleared (not recorded which). Sequencing input: blood buffy coat. The chain joins TRBV29-1 to TRBJ1-2; TRBD1 matches 11 bases. CDR3 DNA, as far as it was read: TGCAGCGTTGGCGGGGGACAGGGGGTCTATGGC. Translating it yields CSVGGGQGVYG. The entire CDR3 protein reads CSVGGGQGVYGYTF.